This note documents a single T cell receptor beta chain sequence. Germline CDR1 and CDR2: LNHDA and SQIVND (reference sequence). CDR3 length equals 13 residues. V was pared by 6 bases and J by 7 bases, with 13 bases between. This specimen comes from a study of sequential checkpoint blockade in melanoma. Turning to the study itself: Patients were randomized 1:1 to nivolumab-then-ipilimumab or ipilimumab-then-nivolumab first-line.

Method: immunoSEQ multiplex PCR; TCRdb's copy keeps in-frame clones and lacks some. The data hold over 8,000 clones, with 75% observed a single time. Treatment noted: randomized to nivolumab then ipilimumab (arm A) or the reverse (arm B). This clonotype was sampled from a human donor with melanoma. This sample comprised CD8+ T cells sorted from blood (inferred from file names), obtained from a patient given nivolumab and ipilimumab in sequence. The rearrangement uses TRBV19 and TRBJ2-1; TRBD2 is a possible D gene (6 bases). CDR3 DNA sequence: TGTGCCAGTAGCGCGGGACGGGGGAATGAGCAGTTCTTC. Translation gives CASSAGRGNEQFF.